A single sample gave rise to the 22 T cell receptor beta chains below, sequenced in a study of shared clonotypes between healthy human individuals. Positively selected for CCR7, the CD45RO-negative cells used as naive CD8 cells excluded terminally differentiated effector memory CD45RA+ cells. TCRdb keeps only in-frame clones here, not all; method: immunoSEQ multiplex PCR. In the table there are some 2.1 million clones, about 95% of which are singletons. Input material: naive CD8+ T cells sorted from blood. These TCRs come from a man in his late teens or twenties in good health.

Concerning this clone: Within the sample, other DNA sequences also encode this same CDR3. The chain links TRBV7-6 to TRBJ2-1; no reliable D call. Trimming took 3 bases from V and 5 from J, leaving 8 bases between them. CDR1 is SGHVS and CDR2 is FNYEAQ in the germline V gene. The length of the CDR3 is 13 residues. The CDR3 loop reads CASSLAGDNEQFF. As DNA, the CDR3 is TGTGCCAGCAGCTTGGCAGGTGACAATGAGCAGTTCTTC.

The rearrangement uses TRBV6-1 and TRBJ2-7; 9 bases map to TRBD1. CDR3 length: 15 amino acids. With 6 bases clipped from V and 0 bases from J, the junction kept 6 bases outside the gene matches. The germline V gene has CDR1 MNHNS and CDR2 SASEGT. CDR3 loop: CASSWTGESSYEQYF. The CDR3, as DNA: TGTGCCAGCAGCTGGACAGGGGAGTCCTCCTACGAGCAGTACTTC.

J is TRBJ2-2 and V is TRBV9; TRBD1 aligns across 9 bases. Per the germline V gene, CDR1 is SGDLS and CDR2 is YYNGEE. V shed 4 bases and J 3 bases; nucleotides not matched to a gene: 7. The CDR3 is 16 residues long. For the CDR3, the DNA is TGTGCCAGCAGCCCCGGGACAGGGTTTTACACCGGGGAGCTGTTTTTT. Translation gives CASSPGTGFYTGELFF.

The V and J genes are TRBV30 and TRBJ2-1, with TRBD1 identical over 7 bases. The J segment lost 9 bases and the V segment lost 7 bases, leaving 6 bases of the junction unmatched. The CDR3 is made up of 11 amino acids. Germline V gives CDR1 GTSNPN, CDR2 SVGIG (reference sequence). In nucleotides, the CDR3 is TGTGCCTACCAGACAGGGACTGAGCAGTTCTTC. This gives the protein CAYQTGTEQFF.

The genes are TRBV10-2 and TRBJ1-1; no definite D call. The V end was cut by 4 bases, the J end by 1 base, with 7 bases between. Germline V gene sequence: CDR1 WSHSY, CDR2 SAAADI. The CDR3 consists of 13 residues. CDR3: CASSADGNTEAFF. The CDR3 DNA is TGCGCCAGCAGTGCCGATGGGAACACTGAAGCTTTCTTT.

This clone occurred a few times. Other nucleotide sequences from this sample produce the same CDR3. The J gene is TRBJ2-5, the V gene TRBV4-1; TRBD1 matches 8 bases. Trimming took 3 bases from V and 3 from J; bases not matched to a gene: 0. The CDR3 is made up of 13 amino acids. From germline, CDR1 is MGHRA and CDR2 YSYEKL. In nucleotides, the CDR3 is TGCGCCAGCAGCCAGGACAGGGAAGAGACCCAGTACTTC. Amino acid sequence: CASSQDREETQYF.

Here the CDR3 reads CASSPIGANTEAFF. CDR3 DNA sequence: TGTGCCAGCAGTCCCATCGGAGCTAACACTGAAGCTTTCTTT. The rearrangement joins TRBV27 to TRBJ1-1; no clear D gene. Germline loops: CDR1 MNHEY, CDR2 SMNVEV (reference sequence). CDR3 length: 14 amino acids. Trimming pared 5 bases from V and 2 bases from J, leaving 12 bases between.

The chain combines TRBV29-1 with TRBJ1-2; no clear D gene. Trimming took 3 bases from V and 3 from J, leaving 8 bases between them. The length of the CDR3 is 12 residues. CDR1 and CDR2 (germline): SQVTM, ANQGSEA. DNA for the CDR3: TGCAGCGTTGATGGGCACTACTATGGCTACACCTTC. Residues: CSVDGHYYGYTF.

The V call is TRBV10-3, the J call TRBJ1-3; 9 bases are shared with TRBD1. The V gene's germline CDR1 is ENHRY and CDR2 SYGVKD. The CDR3 has 16 residues. J gave up 3 bases and V 7 bases, and 10 bases lay outside the gene matches. CDR3 in amino acids: CAIITIGTGFGNTIYF. CDR3 coding DNA: TGTGCCATCATCACAATCGGGACAGGGTTTGGAAACACCATATATTTT.

V gene TRBV7-6 combines with J gene TRBJ1-1; D might be TRBD1 (5 bases). V lost 5 bases, J lost 4 bases, and 11 bases lay in between. From germline, CDR1 is SGHVS and CDR2 FNYEAQ. The CDR3 totals 13 residues. In DNA form, the CDR3 reads TGTGCCAGCAGCACCAGGGTAGGCACTGAAGCTTTCTTT. It is translated as CASSTRVGTEAFF. The whole variable domain, filled in from reference TRBV7-6 and TRBJ1-1, reads GAGVSQSPRYKVTKRGQDVALRCDPISGHVSLYWYRQALGQGPEFLTYFNYEAQQDKSGLPNDRFSAERPEGSISTLTIQRTEQRDSAMYRCASSTRVGTEAFFGQGTRLTVV.

The chain uses TRBV27 and TRBJ2-3; tentatively, D is TRBD1 (5 bases). CDR1 is MNHEY and CDR2 is SMNVEV in the germline V gene (reference sequence). The CDR3 runs to 16 residues. The V gene lost 0 bases and the J gene lost 2 bases, with 12 bases spanning the gap. In nucleotides, the CDR3 is TGTGCCAGCAGTTTATCAGGGGCAGCTCTCACAGATACGCAGTATTTT. Translating it yields CASSLSGAALTDTQYF.

The chain combines TRBV5-4 with TRBJ1-1; D is unresolved. The CDR3 spans 15 residues. Trimming left V 2 bases short and J 3 bases short, with 14 bases between. CDR1 SGHNT and CDR2 YYREEE come from the germline V gene (reference sequence). The CDR3 DNA is TGTGCCAGCAGCTTCTTCGGTGGAAGCTACACTGAAGCTTTCTTT. Translating gives CASSFFGGSYTEAFF.

V gene TRBV10-3 combines with J gene TRBJ2-1, with 7 bases aligning to TRBD1. J gave up 5 bases and V 10 bases, and 5 bases lay outside the gene matches. The CDR3 length is 12 residues. The germline V gene has CDR1 ENHRY and CDR2 SYGVKD. CDR3 sequence reads: CATSGQNNEQFF. The CDR3 DNA reads TGTGCCACCTCGGGACAGAACAATGAGCAGTTCTTC.

This sequence joins TRBV6-5 and TRBJ2-3; D is ambiguous. Germline CDR1 reads MNHEY; CDR2 reads SVGAGI. Trimming took 2 bases from V and 3 from J, leaving 9 bases between them. This CDR3 is 14 amino acids long. The CDR3 region has the DNA TGTGCCAGCAGTTACCAATATCGAACAGATACGCAGTATTTT. Residues: CASSYQYRTDTQYF.

The chain couples TRBV19 to TRBJ2-7; TRBD1 is a possible D gene (5 bases). The V gene lost 5 bases and the J gene lost 0 bases, with 8 bases spanning the gap. Germline values: CDR1 LNHDA, CDR2 SQIVND (reference sequence). This CDR3 contains 13 residues. The CDR3 region has the DNA TGTGCCAGTAGTGCGACAGCCTCCTACGAGCAGTACTTC. The encoded protein is CASSATASYEQYF.

In nucleotides, the CDR3 is TGCGCCAGCAGCATTGACCCTAGCGGGGGCGCAGATACGCAGTATTTT. Translated: CASSIDPSGGADTQYF. The J gene is TRBJ2-3, the V gene TRBV5-1, with TRBD2 matching 10 bases. Germline CDR1 and CDR2: SGHRS and YFSETQ. After removal of 4 bases from V and 4 bases from J, the junction contained 9 bases not matched to a gene. There are 16 residues in the CDR3.

CDR3 amino acids: CASTSRRNQPQHF. Here the CDR3 DNA reads TGTGCCAGCACGTCCCGCAGGAATCAGCCCCAGCATTTT. The rearrangement uses TRBV28 and TRBJ1-5; D gene unclear. Germline-derived CDR1 and CDR2 are MDHEN and SYDVKM. The CDR3 contains 13 residues. Trimming cost V 7 bases and J 4 bases, with 11 bases left between them.

This sequence joins TRBV6-6 and TRBJ2-7; 9 positions match TRBD2. Germline lookup yields CDR1 MNHNY and CDR2 SVGAGI (reference sequence). The ends lost 8 bases at V and 2 bases at J; junction bases unmatched: 10. This CDR3 comprises 15 residues. In nucleotides, the CDR3 is TGTGCCAGCGGGAAGGCGGGAGGGCAAACCTACGAGCAGTACTTC. Translated, it gives CASGKAGGQTYEQYF.

Comment on this clone: The identical CDR3 is also encoded by other nucleotide sequences in the sample. This chain connects TRBV27 to TRBJ1-1, with D possibly being TRBD1 (6 bases). This CDR3 is 16 amino acids long. The germline V and J ends were trimmed by 0 bases and 3 bases, with 14 bases remaining between them. The V gene's germline CDR1 is MNHEY and CDR2 SMNVEV (reference sequence). The chain's CDR3 is CASSLSGGAGDTEAFF. For the CDR3, the DNA is TGTGCCAGCAGTTTATCTGGGGGGGCTGGGGACACTGAAGCTTTCTTT.

This rearrangement joins TRBV13 to TRBJ2-1; D may be TRBD2 (6 bases). The CDR3 runs to 18 residues. Trimming shortened V by 5 bases and J by 1 base, and 21 bases separated the two germline ends. CDR1 PRHDT and CDR2 FYEKMQ come from the germline V gene (reference sequence). CDR3 sequence reads: CASSPRVAAHGSYNEQFF. The CDR3 nucleotides read TGTGCCAGCAGCCCCCGGGTAGCGGCCCACGGGTCCTACAATGAGCAGTTCTTC.

The chain carries TRBV6-1 and TRBJ2-7, with unresolved D. V lost 6 bases and J 5 bases, leaving 14 bases between the germline ends. The CDR3 length is 13 residues. Germline V gene lookup returns CDR1 MNHNS and CDR2 SASEGT. The DNA of the CDR3 is TGTGCCAGCAGCTCGGATATAGGGAACGAGCAGTACTTC. As protein: CASSSDIGNEQYF.

V and J are TRBV30 and TRBJ2-7; possibly TRBD2 for D (6 bases). Germline CDR1 reads GTSNPN; CDR2 reads SVGIG (reference sequence). V gave up 2 bases and J gave up 5 bases, with 13 bases separating them. The CDR3 covers 13 residues. Here the CDR3 DNA reads TGTGCCTGGAGTACCGGGACTTTGGACGAGCAGTACTTC. Translation: CAWSTGTLDEQYF.